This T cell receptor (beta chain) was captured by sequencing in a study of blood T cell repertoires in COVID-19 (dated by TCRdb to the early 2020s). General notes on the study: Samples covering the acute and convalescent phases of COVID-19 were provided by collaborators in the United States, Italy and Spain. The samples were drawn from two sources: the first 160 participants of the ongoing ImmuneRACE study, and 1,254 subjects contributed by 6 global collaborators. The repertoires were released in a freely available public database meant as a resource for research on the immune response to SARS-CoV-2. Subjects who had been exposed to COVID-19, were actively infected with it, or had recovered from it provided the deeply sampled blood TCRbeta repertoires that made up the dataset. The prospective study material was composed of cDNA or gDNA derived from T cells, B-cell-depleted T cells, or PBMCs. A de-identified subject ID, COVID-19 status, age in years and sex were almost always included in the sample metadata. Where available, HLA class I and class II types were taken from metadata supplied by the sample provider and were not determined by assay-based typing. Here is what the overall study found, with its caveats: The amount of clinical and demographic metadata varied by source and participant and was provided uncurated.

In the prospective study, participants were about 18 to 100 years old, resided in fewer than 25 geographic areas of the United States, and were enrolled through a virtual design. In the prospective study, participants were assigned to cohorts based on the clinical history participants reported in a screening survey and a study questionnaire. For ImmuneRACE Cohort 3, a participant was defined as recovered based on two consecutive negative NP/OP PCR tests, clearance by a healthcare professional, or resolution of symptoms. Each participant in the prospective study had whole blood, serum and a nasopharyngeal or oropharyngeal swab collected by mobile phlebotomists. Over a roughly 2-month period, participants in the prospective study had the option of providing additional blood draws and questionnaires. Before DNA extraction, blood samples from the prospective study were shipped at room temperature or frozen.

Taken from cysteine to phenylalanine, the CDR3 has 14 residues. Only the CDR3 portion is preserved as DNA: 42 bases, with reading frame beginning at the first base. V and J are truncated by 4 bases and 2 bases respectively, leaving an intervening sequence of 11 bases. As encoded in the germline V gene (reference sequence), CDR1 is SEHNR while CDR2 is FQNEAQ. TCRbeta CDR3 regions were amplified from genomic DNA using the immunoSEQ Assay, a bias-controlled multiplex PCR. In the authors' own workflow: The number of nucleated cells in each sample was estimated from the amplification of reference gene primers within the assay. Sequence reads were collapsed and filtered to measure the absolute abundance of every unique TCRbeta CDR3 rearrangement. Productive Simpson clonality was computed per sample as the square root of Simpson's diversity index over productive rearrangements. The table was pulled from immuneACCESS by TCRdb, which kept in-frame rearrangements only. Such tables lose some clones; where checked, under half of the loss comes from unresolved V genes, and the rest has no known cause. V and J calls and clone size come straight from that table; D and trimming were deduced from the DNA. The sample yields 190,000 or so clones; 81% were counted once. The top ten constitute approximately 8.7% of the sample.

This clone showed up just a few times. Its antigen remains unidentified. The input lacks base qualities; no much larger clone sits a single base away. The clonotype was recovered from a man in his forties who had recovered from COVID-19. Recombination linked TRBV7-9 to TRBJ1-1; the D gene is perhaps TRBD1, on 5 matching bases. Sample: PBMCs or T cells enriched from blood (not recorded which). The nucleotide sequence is TGTGCCAGCAGCTCCCGACAGACTAACACTGAAGCTTTCTTT. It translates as CASSSRQTNTEAFF.